Below are 30 T cell receptor beta chains sequenced from a single sample in a study of CD4 T cells in relation to SARS-CoV-2 and coronaviruses. Libraries were prepared by immunoSEQ multiplex PCR; TCRdb keeps only in-frame clonotypes and omits some of them. The table has about 27,000 clones, around 78% seen once. Their specific antigens are unknown. Unexposed donor CD4+ T cells date from 2011-2018, before the COVID-19 pandemic. The cells were cultured for 10 days before CD4+ T cells were isolated. Sequencing used CD4+ T cells from PBMCs, cultured in vitro. All receptors derive from a human donor in good health.

V gene TRBV2 combines with J gene TRBJ1-5; no clear D gene. CDR3 length equals 13 residues. Trimming cost V 7 bases and J 2 bases, with 9 bases left between them. Germline loops: CDR1 SNHLY, CDR2 FYNNEI. The CDR3 reads CASTGVGNQPQHF. The CDR3 nucleotides read TGTGCCAGCACCGGAGTTGGCAATCAGCCCCAGCATTTT. Combining the CDR3 with reference TRBV2 and TRBJ1-5 gives the whole variable domain EPEVTQTPSHQVTQMGQEVILRCVPISNHLYFYWYRQILGQKVEFLVSFYNNEISEKSEIFDDQFSVERPDGSNFTLKIRSTKLEDSAMYFCASTGVGNQPQHFGDGTRLSIL.

V is TRBV4-3 and J is TRBJ2-1, with 9 positions matching TRBD2. CDR1 and CDR2 from the germline V gene are LGHNA and YSLEER. This CDR3 has 20 residues. With V trimmed by 0 bases and J by 0 bases, 12 bases remained unmatched. CDR3 loop: CASSQEMVVAGVGSYNEQFF. DNA of the CDR3: TGCGCCAGCAGCCAAGAGATGGTGGTAGCGGGAGTTGGCTCCTACAATGAGCAGTTCTTC.

This rearrangement joins TRBV28 to TRBJ2-5; D is unclear. With 10 bases removed from V and 5 bases from J, the gap between germline ends came to 11 bases. In germline, CDR1 is MDHEN, CDR2 SYDVKM. The CDR3 runs 11 residues. For the CDR3, the DNA is TGTGCCACCACAGAGTATGAGACCCAGTACTTC. Protein: CATTEYETQYF.

The J gene is TRBJ1-1, the V gene TRBV4-3; perhaps TRBD1 as D (5 bases). Germline values: CDR1 LGHNA, CDR2 YSLEER. Trimming took 0 bases from V and 4 from J, leaving 9 bases between them. CDR3 length: 14 residues. CDR3 sequence reads: CASSQDRASTEAFF. The CDR3 DNA is TGCGCCAGCAGCCAAGACAGGGCAAGCACTGAAGCTTTCTTT.

This clone was found once. The chain combines TRBV4-3 with TRBJ1-6; D unclear. Germline CDR1 reads LGHNA; CDR2 reads YSLEER. The CDR3 covers 14 residues. V was cut by 0 bases and J by 7 bases, with 7 bases left in between. CDR3 amino acids: CASSQEFPNSPLHF. As DNA, the CDR3 is TGCGCCAGCAGCCAAGAATTTCCGAATTCACCCCTCCACTTT.

This chain uses TRBV2 with TRBJ1-3, with D perhaps TRBD1 (5 bases). Germline assignment: CDR1 SNHLY and CDR2 FYNNEI. The ends were cut back, 4 bases at V and 0 bases at J, with 16 bases in the middle. The CDR3 has 17 amino acids. The CDR3 here is CASSGDPSGGSGNTIYF. The CDR3 coding sequence is TGTGCCAGCAGTGGGGACCCCTCGGGGGGCTCTGGAAACACCATATATTTT.

The chain uses TRBV4-1 and TRBJ1-2; the match to TRBD1 covers 8 bases. The V gene end was trimmed by 4 bases and the J gene end by 2 bases; junction bases not matched to a gene: 9. The germline gives CDR1 MGHRA, CDR2 YSYEKL. CDR3 length: 16 residues. CDR3 DNA sequence: TGCGCCAGCAGCCCTCAAGGACAGGGAAGGAACTATGGCTACACCTTC. It is translated as CASSPQGQGRNYGYTF.

The chain recombines TRBV11-3 with TRBJ1-1, with TRBD1 identical over 10 bases. CDR1 and CDR2 from the germline V gene are SGHNT and YENEEA. The V segment lost 5 bases and the J segment 3 bases; nucleotides outside the gene matches: 3. CDR3 length: 14 residues. In DNA form, the CDR3 reads TGTGCCAGCAGCCTAGGGACAGGGGACACTGAAGCTTTCTTT. It translates to CASSLGTGDTEAFF. The variable domain in full, completed from reference TRBV11-3 and TRBJ1-1, reads EAGVVQSPRYKIIEKKQPVAFWCNPISGHNTLYWYLQNLGQGPELLIRYENEEAVDDSQLPKDRFSAERLKGVDSTLKIQPAELGDSAVYLCASSLGTGDTEAFFGQGTRLTVV.

V usage is TRBV7-3 and J usage is TRBJ1-3; a weak D match, TRBD1 (5 bases). This CDR3 is built from 16 residues. V was clipped by 0 bases and J by 0 bases, with 9 bases between them. Germline CDR1 and CDR2: SGHTA and FQGTGA. CDR3 residues: CASSLTGGVSGNTIYF. The CDR3 bases are TGTGCCAGCAGCTTAACCGGGGGGGTCTCTGGAAACACCATATATTTT.

This clone was detected only a few times. The rearrangement links TRBV18 to TRBJ2-2; the D gene could be TRBD1 or TRBD2 (6 bases each). The V gene's germline CDR1 is KGHSH and CDR2 LQKENI. Trimming pared 5 bases from V and 6 bases from J, leaving 19 bases between. CDR3 size: 16 residues. The CDR3 sequence is CASSSNTGTHPGELFF. The DNA of the CDR3 is TGTGCCAGCTCATCAAATACAGGGACTCATCCCGGGGAGCTGTTTTTT.

The chain links TRBV6-5 to TRBJ2-2, with unresolved D. CDR1 and CDR2 (germline): MNHEY, SVGAGI. This CDR3 region has 15 residues. Trimming took 2 bases from V and 0 from J, leaving 7 bases between them. The CDR3 coding sequence is TGTGCCAGCAGTTACGCGGTTCCGAACACCGGGGAGCTGTTTTTT. It encodes CASSYAVPNTGELFF.

The chain has TRBV5-1 and TRBJ2-3; no firm D call. Per germline, CDR1 SGHRS and CDR2 YFSETQ. Trimming removed 2 bases from V and 2 bases from J, with 18 bases in between. The CDR3 contains 17 residues. CDR3 protein: CASSFSWGVGHTDTQYF. CDR3 bases: TGCGCCAGCAGCTTCTCATGGGGTGTAGGCCACACAGATACGCAGTATTTT.

This clone was counted between two and nine times. The chain employs TRBV5-1 and TRBJ1-1, with D hard to call. V was shortened by 1 base and J by 8 bases, with 15 bases between the two germline ends. In germline, CDR1 is SGHRS, CDR2 YFSETQ. This CDR3 comprises 14 residues. CDR3 loop: CASSLNGLQLEAFF. The DNA for the CDR3 is TGCGCCAGCAGCTTGAACGGCTTGCAACTCGAAGCTTTCTTT.

DNA for the CDR3: TGTGCCAGCAGCCACAGGGGGATCACAGATACGCAGTATTTT. Residues: CASSHRGITDTQYF. The chain is built from TRBV5-5 and TRBJ2-3; 8 bases match TRBD1. The CDR3 sequence is 14 residues long. The V segment lost 4 bases and the J segment 2 bases; nucleotides outside the gene matches: 3. CDR1 is SGHKS, CDR2 YYEKEE, per germline (reference sequence).

This chain connects TRBV7-2 to TRBJ1-4; 8 nucleotides align to TRBD1. CDR1 SGHTA and CDR2 FQGNSA come from the germline V gene. J was trimmed by 10 bases and V by 5 bases; bases with no gene match: 9. The CDR3 extends over 14 amino acids. The CDR3 nucleotides read TGTGCCAGCAGCCCAGCGACAGGGGACGGAAAACTGTTTTTT. Translating gives CASSPATGDGKLFF.

This clone is a singleton in its sample. The chain uses TRBV29-1 and TRBJ1-1, with TRBD1 matching over 9 bases. The length of the CDR3 is 12 residues. V was clipped by 6 bases and J by 5 bases; unmatched bases: 4. Looked up from germline, CDR1 is SQVTM and CDR2 is ANQGSEA. The CDR3 region is CSVRQGGTEAFF. CDR3 nucleotides: TGCAGCGTAAGACAGGGGGGGACTGAAGCTTTCTTT.

The V call is TRBV24-1, the J call TRBJ2-2, with 7 bases lining up with TRBD2. CDR3 size: 14 residues. Per germline, CDR1 KGHDR and CDR2 SFDVKD. V trimming: 7 bases; J trimming: 0 bases; junction bases outside the gene matches: 1. The CDR3 DNA reads TGTGCCACCAGCCGGGGGGCGAACACCGGGGAGCTGTTTTTT. Protein sequence: CATSRGANTGELFF.

The J gene is TRBJ2-1, the V gene TRBV2; D is unclear. The CDR3 contains 14 residues. CDR1 SNHLY and CDR2 FYNNEI come from the germline V gene. The germline V and J ends were trimmed by 7 bases and 0 bases, with 10 bases remaining between them. The CDR3 region is CASTAVPSYNEQFF. The CDR3, as DNA: TGTGCCAGCACGGCGGTGCCCTCCTACAATGAGCAGTTCTTC.

The genes are TRBV29-1 and TRBJ1-6; D perhaps matches TRBD1 (6 bases). The CDR3 sequence is 14 residues long. Germline CDR1 reads SQVTM; CDR2 reads ANQGSEA. Trimming left V 6 bases short and J 7 bases short, with 16 bases between. The CDR3 DNA is TGCAGCGTACAGCGGGACACCGAAAATTCACCCCTCCACTTT. It translates to CSVQRDTENSPLHF.

The rearrangement uses TRBV6-2 or TRBV6-3 and TRBJ1-6; no reliable D call. This CDR3 contains 12 residues. Per the germline V gene, CDR1 is MNHEY and CDR2 is SVGEGT. V was cut by 6 bases and J by 10 bases, with 10 bases left in between. Here the CDR3 DNA reads TGTGCCAGCAGCCGAAATCGATCACCCCTCCACTTT. Its translation: CASSRNRSPLHF.

This clone has a handful of counts. The V call is TRBV4-1, the J call TRBJ1-5, with 8 bases that match TRBD1. After removal of 2 bases from V and 11 bases from J, the junction contained 14 bases not matched to a gene. This CDR3 has 16 amino acids. Germline CDR1 is MGHRA and CDR2 is YSYEKL. The CDR3 loop is CASSQTGGSGMGAQHF. The CDR3 DNA sequence: TGCGCCAGCAGCCAAACAGGGGGGTCCGGGATGGGAGCCCAGCATTTT.

V gene TRBV3-1 (or the pseudogene TRBV3-2) combines with J gene TRBJ2-3; D tentatively fits TRBD1 or TRBD2 (5 bases each). The germline V and J ends were trimmed by 0 bases and 2 bases, with 15 bases remaining between them. Germline V gives CDR1 LGHDT, CDR2 YNNKEL (reference sequence). The CDR3 runs 17 residues. The CDR3 bases are TGTGCCAGCAGCCAAGAATTGGGACGGCTGACCACAGATACGCAGTATTTT. It yields the protein CASSQELGRLTTDTQYF.

V is TRBV5-1 and J is TRBJ2-3; no firm D call. The CDR3 covers 13 residues. CDR1 SGHRS and CDR2 YFSETQ come from the germline V gene. V was trimmed by 0 bases and J by 4 bases, leaving 6 bases between them. This CDR3 reads CASSLESADTQYF. The CDR3 bases are TGCGCCAGCAGCTTGGAGTCTGCAGATACGCAGTATTTT.

The chain uses TRBV2 and TRBJ2-3, with a tentative D call TRBD2 (6 bases). Per germline, CDR1 SNHLY and CDR2 FYNNEI. CDR3 length: 16 residues. V was pared by 4 bases and J by 0 bases, with 14 bases between. The CDR3, as DNA: TGTGCCAGCAGTGCCGGGCTAGCGACCAGCACAGATACGCAGTATTTT. As protein: CASSAGLATSTDTQYF.

The genes are TRBV7-9 and TRBJ1-1; D ambiguous. Germline V CDR1 and CDR2: SEHNR, FQNEAQ (reference sequence). CDR3 size: 15 residues. The V end was cut by 5 bases, the J end by 1 base, with 14 bases between. The CDR3 loop is CASSHGRLENTEAFF. The CDR3 DNA reads TGTGCCAGCAGCCACGGTCGGTTGGAGAACACTGAAGCTTTCTTT.

This clone showed up just a few times. This chain joins TRBV19 and TRBJ2-2; the match to TRBD1 covers 8 bases. CDR1 and CDR2 from the germline V gene are LNHDA and SQIVND (reference sequence). Trimming took 7 bases from V and 1 from J; bases not matched to a gene: 17. This CDR3 has 19 amino acids. The DNA for the CDR3 is TGTGCCAGTATCGCTTCTACCCGGGGGACAGGCTTGAACACCGGGGAGCTGTTTTTT. Protein: CASIASTRGTGLNTGELFF. Combining the CDR3 with reference TRBV19 and TRBJ2-2 gives the whole variable domain DGGITQSPKYLFRKEGQNVTLSCEQNLNHDAMYWYRQDPGQGLRLIYYSQIVNDFQKGDIAEGYSVSREKKESFPLTVTSAQKNPTAFYLCASIASTRGTGLNTGELFFGEGSRLTVL.

The gene calls are TRBV2 and TRBJ1-1; D gene ambiguous. V dropped 3 bases and J dropped 4 bases, with 12 bases sitting between them. Germline CDR1 reads SNHLY; CDR2 reads FYNNEI. This CDR3 region has 14 residues. The CDR3 DNA is TGTGCCAGCAGTGACCTGAGGATGGGCACTGAAGCTTTCTTT. Protein: CASSDLRMGTEAFF.

The chain carries TRBV18 and TRBJ1-2, with 7 bases lining up with TRBD1. There are 17 residues in the CDR3. CDR1 KGHSH and CDR2 LQKENI come from the germline V gene. Unmatched junction bases numbered 12, after V lost 2 bases and J lost 3 bases. CDR3 DNA: TGTGCCAGCTCACCAGATGCCGGGACAGACCGATACTATGGCTACACCTTC. Residues: CASSPDAGTDRYYGYTF.

J is TRBJ2-3 and V is TRBV5-1, with 11 nucleotides matching TRBD2. Germline CDR1 SGHRS, CDR2 YFSETQ. V trimming: 4 bases; J trimming: 0 bases; junction bases outside the gene matches: 4. The CDR3 runs to 16 residues. CDR3 loop: CASSPTSGASTDTQYF. The CDR3 DNA is TGCGCCAGCAGCCCGACTAGCGGGGCTAGCACAGATACGCAGTATTTT. The whole variable domain, filled in from reference TRBV5-1 and TRBJ2-3, reads KAGVTQTPRYLIKTRGQQVTLSCSPISGHRSVSWYQQTPGQGLQFLFEYFSETQRNKGNFPGRFSGRQFSNSRSEMNVSTLELGDSALYLCASSPTSGASTDTQYFGPGTRLTVL.

This chain joins TRBV12-3 or TRBV12-4 and TRBJ1-3; a weak D match, TRBD1 (5 bases). The V end lost 3 bases, the J end lost 8 bases, and 11 bases lay between the germline ends. CDR3 length: 13 residues. The CDR3 loop is CASSLGQGDTIYF. DNA for the CDR3: TGTGCCAGCAGTTTGGGGCAGGGTGACACCATATATTTT.